Described below is a single T cell receptor (beta chain) sequence and its context. The sample comes from a study of blood T cell repertoires in COVID-19. The overall study: Whether acute or convalescent, the COVID-19 samples came from the United States, Italy and Spain. T cells, B-cell-depleted T cells, or PBMCs provided the cDNA or gDNA that served as material.

While infection was still active, Seattle patients were enrolled and then followed longitudinally. Germline-derived CDR1 and CDR2 are SGDLS and YYNGEE. The trim removed 4 bases at V and 1 base at J, leaving 8 bases unmatched. The CDR3 spans 15 residues. Some clones are missing from TCRdb's copy, which holds only in-frame ones; the method was immunoSEQ multiplex PCR. The sample consists of 150,000 to 200,000 clones, 82% of them appearing once. The TCR comes from a woman in her thirties or forties with COVID-19, enrolled during active disease. The genes are TRBV9 and TRBJ2-7, with 7 bases fitting TRBD2. Sequencing was performed on peripheral blood. The CDR3 sequence is CASSPSGTWSYEQYF. The CDR3 DNA follows: TGTGCCAGCAGCCCAAGCGGGACTTGGTCCTACGAGCAGTACTTC. The complete variable domain, with remaining parts taken from reference TRBV9 and TRBJ2-7, reads DSGVTQTPKHLITATGQRVTLRCSPRSGDLSVYWYQQSLDQGLQFLIQYYNGEERAKGNILERFSAQQFPDLHSELNLSSLELGDSALYFCASSPSGTWSYEQYFGPGTRLTVT.